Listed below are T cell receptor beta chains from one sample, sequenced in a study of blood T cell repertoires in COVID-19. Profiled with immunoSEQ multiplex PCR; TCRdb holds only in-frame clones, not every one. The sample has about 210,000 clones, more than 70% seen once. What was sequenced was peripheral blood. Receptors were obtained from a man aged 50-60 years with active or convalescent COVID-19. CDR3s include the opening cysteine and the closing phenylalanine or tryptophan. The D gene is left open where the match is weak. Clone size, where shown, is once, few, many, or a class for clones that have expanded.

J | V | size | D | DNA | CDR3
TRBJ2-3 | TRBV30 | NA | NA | TGTGCCTGGAGTGTATCACAGAGGGCGCAGTATTTT | CAWSVSQRAQYF
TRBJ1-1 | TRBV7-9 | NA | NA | TGTGCCAGCAGCCCCCCAGGGAACACTGAAGCTTTCTTT | CASSPPGNTEAFF
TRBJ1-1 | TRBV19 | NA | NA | TGTGCCAGTAGTATCGCGGGGGACGGGCGATGGGAAGCTTTCTTT | CASSIAGDGRWEAFF
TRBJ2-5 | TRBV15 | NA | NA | TGTGCCACCGGGGGGGCTGGGGAGACCCAGTACTTC | CATGGAGETQYF
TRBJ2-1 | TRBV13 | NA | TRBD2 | TGTGCCAGCACCATCTTAGTCCTAGCGGGGATCAATGAGCAGTTCTTC | CASTILVLAGINEQFF
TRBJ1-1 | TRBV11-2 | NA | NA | TGTGCCAGCAGCCCGACAGCTAGTAACACTGAAGCTTTCTTT | CASSPTASNTEAFF
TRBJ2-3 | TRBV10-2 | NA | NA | TGCGCCAGCAGTGAGGGCAACACAGATACGCAGTATTTT | CASSEGNTDTQYF
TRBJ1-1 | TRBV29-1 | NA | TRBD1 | TGCAGCGTTGGGACAGGGAACACTGAAGCTTTCTTT | CSVGTGNTEAFF
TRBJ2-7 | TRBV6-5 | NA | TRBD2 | TGTGCCAGCAGATCTAGCGGGGGGGCCTACGAGCAGTACTTC | CASRSSGGAYEQYF
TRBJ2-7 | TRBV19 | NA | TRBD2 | TGTGCCAGTAGTCTAATAGGGCCCCTAGCGGACGAGCAGTACTTC | CASSLIGPLADEQYF
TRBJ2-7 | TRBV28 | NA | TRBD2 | TGTGCCAGCAGTTTGGATAGCGGGAGGGTCCGCGAGCAGTACTTC | CASSLDSGRVREQYF
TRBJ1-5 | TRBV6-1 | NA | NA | TGTGCCAGCAGTGACCAGCACAGGGCCACTCAGCCCCAGCATTTT | CASSDQHRATQPQHF
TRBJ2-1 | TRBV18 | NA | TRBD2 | TGTGCCAGCTCGCCCGGGACTAGCGCCCTGAGCGGGCAGTTCTTC | CASSPGTSALSGQFF
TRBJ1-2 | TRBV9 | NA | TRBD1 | TGTGCCAGCAACTTAGGGACAGGGGTAAAGTCTGGGGGCTACACCTTC | CASNLGTGVKSGGYTF
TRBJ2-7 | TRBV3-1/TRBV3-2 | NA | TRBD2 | TGTGCCAGCAGCCAAGACGGGGGGGCCATCTACGAGCAGTACTTC | CASSQDGGAIYEQYF
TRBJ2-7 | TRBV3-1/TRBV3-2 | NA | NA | TGTGCCAACGAAAGACAGAACGAGCAGTACTTC | CANERQNEQYF
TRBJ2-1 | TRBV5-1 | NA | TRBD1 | TGCGCCAGCAGGTGGACAGGGGGCTCCTACAATGAGCAGTTCTTC | CASRWTGGSYNEQFF
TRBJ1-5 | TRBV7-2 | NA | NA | TGTGCCAGCAGCTTAGTCTCGGGGGGCAATCAGCCCCAGCATTTT | CASSLVSGGNQPQHF
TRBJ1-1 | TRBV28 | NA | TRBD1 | TGTGCCAGCAGACCTACAGGGGGGAGGACTGAAGCTTTCTTT | CASRPTGGRTEAFF
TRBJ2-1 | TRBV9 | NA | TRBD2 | TGTGCCAGCAGCGTAGGACTAGCGGACAATGAGCAGTTCTTC | CASSVGLADNEQFF
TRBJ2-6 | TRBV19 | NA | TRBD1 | TGTGCCAGTAGGCGATTACAGGGGGCTGGGGCCAACGTCCTGACTTTC | CASRRLQGAGANVLTF
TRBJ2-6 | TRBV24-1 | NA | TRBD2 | TGTGCCACCGGGGGGGGCTCTGGGGCCAACGTCCTGACTTTC | CATGGGSGANVLTF
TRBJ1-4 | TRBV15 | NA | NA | TGTGCCACCAGCAGAGATTTCGGGGGGCGGGATGAAAAACTGTTTTTT | CATSRDFGGRDEKLFF
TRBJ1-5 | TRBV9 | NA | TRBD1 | TGTGCCAGCAGCACGGGACAGGGCACTCAGCCCCAGCATTTT | CASSTGQGTQPQHF
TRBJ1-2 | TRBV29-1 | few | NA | TGCAGCGTTGAAGACCGAGGAGGGAGCCTCCAACACTATGGCTACACCTTC | CSVEDRGGSLQHYGYTF
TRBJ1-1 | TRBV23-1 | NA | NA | TGCGCCAGCCCGCCGACGAGGGGGAATTACACTGAAGCTTTCTTT | CASPPTRGNYTEAFF
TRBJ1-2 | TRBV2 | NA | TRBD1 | TGTGCCAGCAGTGCGGACAGGCGAGCTAACTATGGCTACACCTTC | CASSADRRANYGYTF
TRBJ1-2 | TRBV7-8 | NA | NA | TGTGCCAGCAACCCAACAGCACGTTCCCCTACTAACTATGGCTACACCTTC | CASNPTARSPTNYGYTF
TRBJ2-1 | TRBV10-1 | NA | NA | TGCGCCAGCAGTGAGTCGGTACGGGGGGAGCAGTTCTTC | CASSESVRGEQFF
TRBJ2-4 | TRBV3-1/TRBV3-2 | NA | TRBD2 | TGTGCCAGCAGCCAACTGGGCGGGGGCAAAAACATTCAGTACTTC | CASSQLGGGKNIQYF
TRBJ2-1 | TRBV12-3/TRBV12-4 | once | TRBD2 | TGTGCCAGCAGTCCCGGGACTAGCCAGTTCTTC | CASSPGTSQFF
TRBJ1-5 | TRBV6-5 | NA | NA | TGTGCCAGCAGTTCGGGGGGAGGGGCCCAGCATTTT | CASSSGGGAQHF
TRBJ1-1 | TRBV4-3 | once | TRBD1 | TGCGCCAGCAGCCAACAACCTACGGGACAGGAAGCTTTCTTT | CASSQQPTGQEAFF
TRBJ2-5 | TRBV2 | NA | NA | TGTGCCAGCAGTGTCCGACAGCAAGAGACCCAGTACTTC | CASSVRQQETQYF
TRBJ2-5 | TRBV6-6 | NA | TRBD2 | TGTGCCAGCAGTCTAGCGGGGGGGCCCGAAGAGACCCAGTACTTC | CASSLAGGPEETQYF
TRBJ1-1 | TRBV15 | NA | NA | TGTGCCACCAGCGCAAATGGGGGGATAACTGAAGCTTTCTTT | CATSANGGITEAFF
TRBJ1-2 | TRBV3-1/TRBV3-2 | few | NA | TGTGCCAGCGGAGGGTCGGGACACTATGGCTACACCTTC | CASGGSGHYGYTF
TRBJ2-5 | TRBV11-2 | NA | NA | TGTGCCAGCAGCTTTTCTACCATTGCTCCAGAGACCCAGTACTTC | CASSFSTIAPETQYF
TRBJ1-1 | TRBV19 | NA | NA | TGTGCCAGTAACTTGGCTGAAGCTTTCTTT | CASNLAEAFF
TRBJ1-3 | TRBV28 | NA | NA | TGTGCCAGCAGGCCGATCCGGTACTCTGGAAACACCATATATTTT | CASRPIRYSGNTIYF
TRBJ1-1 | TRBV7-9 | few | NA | TGTGCCAGCAGCTCGATTCTAGGTAGGACTGAAGCTTTCTTT | CASSSILGRTEAFF
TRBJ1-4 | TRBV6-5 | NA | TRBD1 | TGTGCCAGCAATCCGGGACAGGACGAAAAACTGTTTTTT | CASNPGQDEKLFF
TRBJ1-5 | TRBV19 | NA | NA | TGTGCCAGTACCCTGAGGTATAGCAATCAGCCCCAGCATTTT | CASTLRYSNQPQHF
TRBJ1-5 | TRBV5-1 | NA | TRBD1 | TGCGCCAGCAGCTTGGGACAGGGTGGCAATCAGCCCCAGCATTTT | CASSLGQGGNQPQHF
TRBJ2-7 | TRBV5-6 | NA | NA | TGTGCCAGCAGCTTGGCTGGGGCTAGTGCCTACGAGCAGTACTTC | CASSLAGASAYEQYF
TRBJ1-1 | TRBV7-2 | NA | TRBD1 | TGTGCCAGCAGCTTAGGCCGGGACAGGGAAGCTTTCTTT | CASSLGRDREAFF
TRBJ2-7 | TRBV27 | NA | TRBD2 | TGTGCCAGCAGTTCCCCAGCTAGCGGGAGATATCACGAGCAGTACTTC | CASSSPASGRYHEQYF
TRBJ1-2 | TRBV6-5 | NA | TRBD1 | TGTGCCAGCACTGGGGGACAGCACTATGGCTACACCTTC | CASTGGQHYGYTF
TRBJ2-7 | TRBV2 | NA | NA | TGTGCCAGCAAGAGTATCTACGAGCAGTACTTC | CASKSIYEQYF
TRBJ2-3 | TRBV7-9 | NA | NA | TGTGCCATGGCGAAGGGGGAGGGCCGGACGCAGTATTTT | CAMAKGEGRTQYF